This T cell receptor (beta chain) was recovered during a study of cytomegalovirus exposure and HLA in healthy donors. Per the germline V gene, CDR1 is SQVTM and CDR2 is ANQGSEA. The V end lost 0 bases, the J end lost 7 bases, and 6 bases lay between the germline ends. The length of the CDR3 is 12 residues. The PCR ran on 60 Vbeta and 13 Jbeta primers. Method: immunoSEQ multiplex PCR; TCRdb's copy keeps in-frame clones and lacks some. The table has around 130,000 clones, more than 65% seen once. The sample holds one count of this clone. The sample was PBMCs. The rearrangement joins TRBV29-1 to TRBJ1-4; D is possibly TRBD1 (5 bases). The receptor comes from a woman aged 18-29 years in good health and CMV-seropositive. The chain's CDR3 is CSVEEGGEKLFF. CDR3 coding DNA: TGCAGCGTTGAAGAGGGGGGTGAAAAACTGTTTTTT.